This TCR beta chain came from a study of CD8+ T cells in alopecia areata. The V gene lost 5 bases and the J gene lost 4 bases, with 12 bases spanning the gap. In germline, CDR1 is SGHVS, CDR2 FQNEAQ. The CDR3 covers 14 residues. Obtained from alopecia areata patients were lesional scalp punch biopsies along with peripheral blood. The authors extracted RNA and reverse transcribed it into cDNA as the sequencing template. Measured with immunoSEQ multiplex PCR; TCRdb has only the in-frame clones, and not every one. Here the sample spans 140,000 or so clones, approximately 50% being singletons. The chain couples TRBV7-8 to TRBJ2-1; D is undetermined. The TCR originated in a human donor with alopecia areata. The sequences come from CD4+ T cells sorted from blood, collected at week 0. The CDR3: CASSRRTEYNEQFF. The CDR3 DNA is TGTGCCAGCAGCCGCCGGACGGAGTACAATGAGCAGTTCTTC.